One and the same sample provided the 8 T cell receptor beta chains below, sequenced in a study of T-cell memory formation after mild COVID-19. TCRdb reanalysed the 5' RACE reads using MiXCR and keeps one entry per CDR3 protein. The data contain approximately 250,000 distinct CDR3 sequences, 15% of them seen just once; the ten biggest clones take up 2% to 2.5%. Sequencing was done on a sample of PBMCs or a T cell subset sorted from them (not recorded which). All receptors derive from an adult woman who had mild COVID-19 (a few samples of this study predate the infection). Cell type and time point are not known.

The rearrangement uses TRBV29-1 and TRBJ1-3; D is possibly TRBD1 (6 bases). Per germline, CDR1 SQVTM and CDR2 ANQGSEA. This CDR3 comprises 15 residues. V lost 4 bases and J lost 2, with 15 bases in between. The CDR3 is CSVARPGVTGNTIYF. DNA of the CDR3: TGCAGCGTTGCGAGGCCAGGGGTCACTGGAAACACCATATATTTT.

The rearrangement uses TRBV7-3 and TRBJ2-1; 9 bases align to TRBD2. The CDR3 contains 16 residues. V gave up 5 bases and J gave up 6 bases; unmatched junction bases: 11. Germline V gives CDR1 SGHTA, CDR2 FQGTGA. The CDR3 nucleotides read TGTGCCAGCAGCCCTCGCGGGGGGGCAGGCCGCAATGAGCAGTTCTTC. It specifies CASSPRGGAGRNEQFF.

This CDR3 is CASSLETGSYNEQFF. CDR3 coding DNA: TGTGCCAGCAGCTTGGAGACAGGCTCCTACAATGAGCAGTTCTTC. The rearrangement links TRBV5-4 to TRBJ2-1; D is perhaps TRBD1 (6 bases). This CDR3 region has 15 residues. Germline assignment: CDR1 SGHNT and CDR2 YYREEE (reference sequence). Trimming stripped 0 bases from V and 0 bases from J, with 7 bases between.

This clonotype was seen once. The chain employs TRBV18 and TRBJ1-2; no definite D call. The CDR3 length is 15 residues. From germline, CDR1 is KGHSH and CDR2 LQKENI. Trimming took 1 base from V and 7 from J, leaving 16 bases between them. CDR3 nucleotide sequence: TGTGCCAGCTCACCACTGGGCAACTCCGCGGGTGGCTACACCTTC. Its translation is CASSPLGNSAGGYTF.

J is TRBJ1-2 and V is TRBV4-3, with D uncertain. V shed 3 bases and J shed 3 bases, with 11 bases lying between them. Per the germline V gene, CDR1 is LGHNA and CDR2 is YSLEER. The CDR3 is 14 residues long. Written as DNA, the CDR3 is TGCGCCAGCAGCCAGGATACGGCCCACTATGGCTACACCTTC. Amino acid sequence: CASSQDTAHYGYTF.

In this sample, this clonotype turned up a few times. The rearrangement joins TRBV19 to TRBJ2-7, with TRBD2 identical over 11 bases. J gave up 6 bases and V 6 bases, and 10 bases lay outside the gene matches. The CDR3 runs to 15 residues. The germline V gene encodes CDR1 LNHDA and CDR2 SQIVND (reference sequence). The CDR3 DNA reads TGTGCCAGTAGGAGAGGTAGCGGGAGGGCCGGCGAGCAGTACTTC. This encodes CASRRGSGRAGEQYF. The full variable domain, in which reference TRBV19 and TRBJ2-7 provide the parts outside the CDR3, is DGGITQSPKYLFRKEGQNVTLSCEQNLNHDAMYWYRQDPGQGLRLIYYSQIVNDFQKGDIAEGYSVSREKKESFPLTVTSAQKNPTAFYLCASRRGSGRAGEQYFGPGTRLTVT.

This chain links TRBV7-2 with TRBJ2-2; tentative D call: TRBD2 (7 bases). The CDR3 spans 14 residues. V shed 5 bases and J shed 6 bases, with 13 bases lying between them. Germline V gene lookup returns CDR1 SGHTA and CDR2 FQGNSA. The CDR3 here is CASSAVGGPGELFF. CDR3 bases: TGTGCCAGCAGCGCCGTGGGGGGGCCCGGGGAGCTGTTTTTT. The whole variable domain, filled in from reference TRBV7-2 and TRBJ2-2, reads GAGVSQSPSNKVTEKGKDVELRCDPISGHTALYWYRQSLGQGLEFLIYFQGNSAPDKSGLPSDRFSAERTGGSVSTLTIQRTQQEDSAVYLCASSAVGGPGELFFGEGSRLTVL.

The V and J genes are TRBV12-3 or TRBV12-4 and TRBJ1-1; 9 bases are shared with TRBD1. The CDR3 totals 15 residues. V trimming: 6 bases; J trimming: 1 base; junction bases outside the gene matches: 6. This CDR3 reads CASSPWTGENTEAFF. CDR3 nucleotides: TGTGCCAGCAGCCCTTGGACAGGGGAGAACACTGAAGCTTTCTTT.